The present T cell receptor beta chain was sequenced within a study of siplizumab effects on memory and regulatory T cells (dated by TCRdb to about 2019). Study-wide context: The study examined how the anti-CD2 antibody siplizumab affects alloreactive T-cell subsets in allogeneic mixed lymphocyte reactions built from human PBMCs. What the research found in general, with its limitations: The suppressive function of proliferating Tregs from siplizumab cultures was not functionally confirmed. The cumulative frequency of alloreactive sequences traceable to unstimulated CD4+ memory T cells was significantly reduced by siplizumab. Sequences below about 10^-5 frequency were poorly captured, so only a minor fraction of alloreactive clones could be mapped to unstimulated subsets. Of the alloreactive CD4+ clones that could be mapped, the Treg-derived share averaged about 63% with siplizumab compared with 25% to 30% in control reactions. Compared with memory T cells, unstimulated naive T cells appeared more diverse, and naive cells seemed to make a substantial contribution to the alloresponse. Roughly 75-95% of proliferating CD4+ or CD8+ clones could not be assigned a naive or memory phenotype.

The library relied on the immunoSEQ multiplex PCR assay. The deep sequencing platform assayed roughly 10^5 TCR templates per sample. Genomic DNA extracted from sorted T cells was used for TCRbeta CDR3 sequencing. Processing in the source paper ran as follows. The R programming language was used for the clonal analysis of the TCRbeta CDR3 data. Alloreactive CD4+ and CD8+ clones were defined by comparing unstimulated samples with post-reaction CFSE-low samples. By matching sequences to the repertoires of sorted unstimulated Treg and non-Treg cells, each alloreactive CD4+ clone was assigned a regulatory or non-regulatory origin. TCRdb took this table from immuneACCESS and kept in-frame rearrangements with V and J called. Such tables lack part of the clones; where checked against another copy, unresolved V genes explain under half of the gap, and the rest is unexplained. That table furnishes V, J and clone size, whereas the DNA furnished D and trimming. The sample has about 70,000 clones on record, 80% to 90% of them singletons. In total, the top ten clones hold over 1.5% of the sample.

Sorted unstimulated T cells, along with proliferating T cells recovered from mixed lymphocyte reactions, underwent TCRbeta CDR3 sequencing. Fresh whole blood from roughly ten HLA-typed healthy donors was used to isolate PBMCs. To map where alloreactive clones came from, unstimulated CD4+ regulatory T cells were FACS-sorted. A word on this clone: No cognate antigen has been identified for it. No quality values exist for individual bases; no much larger clone is one base distant.

The sequenced material came from Tregs sorted from blood. The TCR sequence derives from a human donor in good health.

The nucleotide sequence reads as follows: TGTGCCTGGAGTGTAAGCGGAGGGACAGCCCTAGGAAACACCATATATTTT. This encodes CAWSVSGGTALGNTIYF. The receptor chain draws on TRBV30 and TRBJ1-3, with TRBD1 matching 7 junction bases. Including the terminal cysteine and phenylalanine, the CDR3 comprises 17 residues. Only CDR3 DNA is held: 51 bases, read in frame from base 1. Germline trimming: 0 bases from V, 4 bases from J; junction bases outside gene matches: 12. CDR1 is given as GTSNPN and CDR2 as SVGIG, both from the germline V gene (reference sequence).